Described below is a single T cell receptor beta chain sequence and its context. What it binds is unknown. This sample was included in a study of a mutant IDH1 vaccine in newly diagnosed glioma. The wider study: The patients received vaccinations eight times, in weeks 1, 3, 5, 7, 11, 15, 19 and 23. Patients had received radiotherapy, temozolomide, or both previously, most receiving both.

This table comes from immunoSEQ multiplex PCR, and its TCRdb copy is limited to in-frame clones, with some not included. The table includes 35,000 to 55,000 clones, 84% detected once. Time point here: week 23, last vaccination. Topical imiquimod was applied with each vaccine dose, which held 300 ug of mutant IDH1 20-mer peptide. From germline, CDR1 is SGHRS and CDR2 YFSETQ. The CDR3 has 14 amino acids. After removal of 3 bases from V and 6 bases from J, the junction contained 6 bases not matched to a gene. Points from the study as a whole: Evidence of vaccine-induced immune responses was documented in about 93% of patients.

This sequence joins TRBV5-1 and TRBJ2-1, with 7 bases that match TRBD2. The source of this sequence is a woman under 30 with glioma. Some clones in this sample may be carry-over from other donors' samples. Sequenced here: PBMCs, sampled from a glioma patient whose treatment included an IDH1 peptide vaccine. The CDR3 is CASSWPGGFNEQFF. CDR3 in DNA: TGCGCCAGCAGCTGGCCGGGGGGATTCAATGAGCAGTTCTTC.